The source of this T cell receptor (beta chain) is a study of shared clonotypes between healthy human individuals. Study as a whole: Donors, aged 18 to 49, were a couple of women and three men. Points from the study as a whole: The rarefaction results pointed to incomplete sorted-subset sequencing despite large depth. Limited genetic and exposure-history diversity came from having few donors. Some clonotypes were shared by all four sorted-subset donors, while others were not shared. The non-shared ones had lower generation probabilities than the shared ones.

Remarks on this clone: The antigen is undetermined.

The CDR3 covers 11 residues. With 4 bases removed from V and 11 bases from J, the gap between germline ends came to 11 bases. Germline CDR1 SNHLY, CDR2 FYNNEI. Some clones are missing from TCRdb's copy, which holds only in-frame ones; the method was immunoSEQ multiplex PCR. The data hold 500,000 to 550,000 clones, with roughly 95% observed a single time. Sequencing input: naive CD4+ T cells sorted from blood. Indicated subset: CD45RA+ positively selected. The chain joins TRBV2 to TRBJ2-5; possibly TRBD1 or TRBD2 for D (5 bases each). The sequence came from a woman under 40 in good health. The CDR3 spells CASSGGAKQYF. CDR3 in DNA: TGTGCCAGCAGTGGAGGGGCTAAGCAGTACTTC.